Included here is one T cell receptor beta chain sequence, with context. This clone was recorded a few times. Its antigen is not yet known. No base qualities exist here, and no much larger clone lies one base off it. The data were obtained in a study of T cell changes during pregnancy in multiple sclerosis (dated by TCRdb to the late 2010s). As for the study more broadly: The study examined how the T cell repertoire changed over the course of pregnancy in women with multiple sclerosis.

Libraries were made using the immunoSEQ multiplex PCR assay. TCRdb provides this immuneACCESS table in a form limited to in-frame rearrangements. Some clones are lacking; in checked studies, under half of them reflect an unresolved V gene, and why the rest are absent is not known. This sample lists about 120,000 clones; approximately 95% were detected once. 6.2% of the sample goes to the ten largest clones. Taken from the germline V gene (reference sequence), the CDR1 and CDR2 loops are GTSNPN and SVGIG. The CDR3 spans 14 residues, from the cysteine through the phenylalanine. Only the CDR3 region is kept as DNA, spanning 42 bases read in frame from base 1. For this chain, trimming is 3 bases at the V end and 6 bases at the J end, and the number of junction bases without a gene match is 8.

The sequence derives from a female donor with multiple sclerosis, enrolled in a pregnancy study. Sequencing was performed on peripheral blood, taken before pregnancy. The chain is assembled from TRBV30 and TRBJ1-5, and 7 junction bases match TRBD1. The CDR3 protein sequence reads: CAWRPEGAGQPQHF. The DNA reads TGTGCCTGGAGGCCTGAGGGGGCGGGTCAGCCCCAGCATTTT.